The rows below give T cell receptor beta chains drawn from one sample of a study of shared clonotypes between healthy human individuals. Profiled with immunoSEQ multiplex PCR; TCRdb holds only in-frame clones, not every one. The sample includes 550,000 to 800,000 clones, about 74% of them seen just once. The sequenced sample was memory CD4+ T cells sorted from blood. The receptors come from a woman in her 30s in good health. The CDR3 runs from the conserved cysteine through the conserved F or W. The D gene is left open where the match is weak. Some rows mark clone size as missing; the rest say once, few, many or name a class of expanded clone.

len: 13
abundance: .
j_gene: TRBJ2-5
d_gene: .
v_gene: TRBV27
CDR3nt: TGTGCCAGCAGTGGACAGAGGGGAGAGACCCAGTACTTC
CDR3aa: CASSGQRGETQYF

len: 15
abundance: .
j_gene: TRBJ2-7
d_gene: TRBD1
v_gene: TRBV28
CDR3nt: TGTGCCAGCAGACCTGTTACAGGGGACTCCTACGAGCAGTACTTC
CDR3aa: CASRPVTGDSYEQYF

len: 14
abundance: .
j_gene: TRBJ2-3
d_gene: .
v_gene: TRBV29-1
CDR3nt: TGCAGCGTTCTTTTTTCACTGAGCACAGATACGCAGTATTTT
CDR3aa: CSVLFSLSTDTQYF

len: 20
abundance: .
j_gene: TRBJ2-3
d_gene: TRBD1
v_gene: TRBV27
CDR3nt: TGTGCCAGCAGTTTAAACCGGGACAGGGTTTCCCTTATGGCTACAGATACGCAGTATTTT
CDR3aa: CASSLNRDRVSLMATDTQYF

len: 15
abundance: .
j_gene: TRBJ2-2
d_gene: .
v_gene: TRBV6-5
CDR3nt: TGTGCCAGCACCCACCCCCGCAGGGCGAACGGGGAGCTGTTTTTT
CDR3aa: CASTHPRRANGELFF

len: 13
abundance: few
j_gene: TRBJ2-1
d_gene: TRBD2
v_gene: TRBV6-1
CDR3nt: TGTGCCAGCACCGGGACTAGTGGTACTGAGCAGTTCTTC
CDR3aa: CASTGTSGTEQFF

len: 18
abundance: .
j_gene: TRBJ1-5
d_gene: TRBD1
v_gene: TRBV28
CDR3nt: TGTGCCAGCAGTTTTGGCCACAGGGGGCTCATTGGCAATCAGCCCCAGCATTTT
CDR3aa: CASSFGHRGLIGNQPQHF

len: 14
abundance: few
j_gene: TRBJ1-2
d_gene: TRBD1
v_gene: TRBV5-1
CDR3nt: TGCGCCAGCAGCCCCGGGACAGGGACGAATGGCTACACCTTC
CDR3aa: CASSPGTGTNGYTF

len: 14
abundance: .
j_gene: TRBJ2-1
d_gene: TRBD2
v_gene: TRBV6-4
CDR3nt: TGTGCCAGCAGCCGTTTAGCGGGACTCAATGAGCAGTTCTTC
CDR3aa: CASSRLAGLNEQFF

len: 13
abundance: .
j_gene: TRBJ1-1
d_gene: .
v_gene: TRBV18
CDR3nt: TGTGCCAGCTCACCACCGATGGACACTGAAGCTTTCTTT
CDR3aa: CASSPPMDTEAFF

len: 15
abundance: once
j_gene: TRBJ1-2
d_gene: .
v_gene: TRBV5-5
CDR3nt: TGTGCCAGCAGCTTGTATCGGGAACAGTGGGAAGGCTACACCTTC
CDR3aa: CASSLYREQWEGYTF

len: 15
abundance: many
j_gene: TRBJ1-4
d_gene: .
v_gene: TRBV9
CDR3nt: TGTGCCAGCAGCTTCGGGGGCAGCCCAACGGAAAAACTGTTTTTT
CDR3aa: CASSFGGSPTEKLFF

len: 16
abundance: few
j_gene: TRBJ2-3
d_gene: .
v_gene: TRBV7-8
CDR3nt: TGTGCCAGCACCCCCCCGGTTAGCGGAGGCACAGATACGCAGTATTTT
CDR3aa: CASTPPVSGGTDTQYF

len: 14
abundance: once
j_gene: TRBJ2-7
d_gene: .
v_gene: TRBV25-1
CDR3nt: TGTGCCAGCTGCCCGCAGGGTGGTATCTACGAGCAGTACTTC
CDR3aa: CASCPQGGIYEQYF

len: 13
abundance: .
j_gene: TRBJ2-7
d_gene: TRBD1
v_gene: TRBV29-1
CDR3nt: TGCAGCGTTCAGGGACAGGGGTTCGGCGAGCAGTACTTC
CDR3aa: CSVQGQGFGEQYF

len: 14
abundance: .
j_gene: TRBJ1-2
d_gene: .
v_gene: TRBV4-1
CDR3nt: TGCGCCAGCAGCCCCCTCACCAGGTTCTATGGCTACACCTTC
CDR3aa: CASSPLTRFYGYTF

len: 15
abundance: .
j_gene: TRBJ2-3
d_gene: TRBD1
v_gene: TRBV14
CDR3nt: TGTGCCAGCAGCCACGACAGGGTTGTTGAAGATACGCAGTATTTT
CDR3aa: CASSHDRVVEDTQYF

len: 13
abundance: .
j_gene: TRBJ2-7
d_gene: .
v_gene: TRBV5-1
CDR3nt: TGCGCCAGCAGCTTGTCAGAGGGCTACGAGCAGTACTTC
CDR3aa: CASSLSEGYEQYF

len: 17
abundance: .
j_gene: TRBJ1-5
d_gene: TRBD1
v_gene: TRBV28
CDR3nt: TGTGCCAGCAGTTTGTGGACAGGGAAATCTGGCAATCAGCCCCAGCATTTT
CDR3aa: CASSLWTGKSGNQPQHF

len: 15
abundance: .
j_gene: TRBJ2-1
d_gene: .
v_gene: TRBV9
CDR3nt: TGTGCCAGCAGCGTTCGGATCTCCTCCTACAATGAGCAGTTCTTC
CDR3aa: CASSVRISSYNEQFF

len: 14
abundance: few
j_gene: TRBJ2-2
d_gene: .
v_gene: TRBV28
CDR3nt: TGTGCCAGCACTAGCGCCGCGAACACCGGGGAGCTGTTTTTT
CDR3aa: CASTSAANTGELFF

len: 15
abundance: .
j_gene: TRBJ1-4
d_gene: TRBD1
v_gene: TRBV2
CDR3nt: TGTGCCAGCACACTAAGACAGGGGGCGTATGAAAAACTGTTTTTT
CDR3aa: CASTLRQGAYEKLFF

len: 14
abundance: many
j_gene: TRBJ1-2
d_gene: .
v_gene: TRBV5-5
CDR3nt: TGTGCCAGCGCGACAGCGGCGTGGGTGGAGGGCTACACCTTC
CDR3aa: CASATAAWVEGYTF

len: 15
abundance: .
j_gene: TRBJ2-1
d_gene: .
v_gene: TRBV5-1
CDR3nt: TGCGCCAGCAGCTTTAGCGTGGGTTCCTACAATGAGCAGTTCTTC
CDR3aa: CASSFSVGSYNEQFF